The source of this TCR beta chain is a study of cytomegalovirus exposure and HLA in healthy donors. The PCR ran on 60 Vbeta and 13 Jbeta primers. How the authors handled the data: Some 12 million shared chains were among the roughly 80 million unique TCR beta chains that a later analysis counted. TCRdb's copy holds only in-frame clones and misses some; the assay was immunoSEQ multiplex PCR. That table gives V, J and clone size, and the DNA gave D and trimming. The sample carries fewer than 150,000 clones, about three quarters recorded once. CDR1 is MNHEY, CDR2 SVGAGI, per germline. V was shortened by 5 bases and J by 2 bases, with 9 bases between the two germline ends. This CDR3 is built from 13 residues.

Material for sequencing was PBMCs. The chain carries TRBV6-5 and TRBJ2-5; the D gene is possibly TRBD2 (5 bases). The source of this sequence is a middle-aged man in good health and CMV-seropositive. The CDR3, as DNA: TGTGCCAGCAGTACTAGAGAGCAAGAGACCCAGTACTTC. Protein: CASSTREQETQYF.